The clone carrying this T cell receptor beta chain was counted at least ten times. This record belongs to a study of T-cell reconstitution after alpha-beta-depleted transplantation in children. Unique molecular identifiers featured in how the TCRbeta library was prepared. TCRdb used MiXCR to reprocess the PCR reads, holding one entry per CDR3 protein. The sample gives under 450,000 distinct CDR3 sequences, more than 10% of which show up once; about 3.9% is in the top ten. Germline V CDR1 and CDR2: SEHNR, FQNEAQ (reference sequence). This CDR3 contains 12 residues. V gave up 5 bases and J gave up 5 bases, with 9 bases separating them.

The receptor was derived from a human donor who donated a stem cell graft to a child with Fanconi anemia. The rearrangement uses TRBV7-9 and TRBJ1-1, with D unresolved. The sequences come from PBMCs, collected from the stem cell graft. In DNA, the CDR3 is TGTGCCAGCAGCCCGTCTACGACTGAAGCTTTCTTT. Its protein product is CASSPSTTEAFF.